Detailed here is one T cell receptor beta chain. These data come from a study of blood T cells in healthy people across ages. A second PCR of 7 to 11 cycles used a sample-barcoded 5' primer and a J-beta primer mix. One entry per CDR3 protein, called by TCRdb with MiXCR from the 5' RACE reads. The sample includes fewer than 1 million distinct CDR3 sequences, around 42% of them seen just once. The CDR3 runs to 13 residues. Germline CDR1 reads LGHDT; CDR2 reads YNNKEL (reference sequence). Trimming cost V 1 base and J 8 bases, with 11 bases left between them. This sequence joins TRBV3-1 and TRBJ1-2; no clear D. This clonotype was sampled from a man aged 55 to 70 in good health. The sample taken for sequencing was blood. The CDR3 is CASSQAHRGGYTF. CDR3 DNA sequence: TGTGCCAGCAGCCAAGCCCACAGAGGGGGCTACACCTTC.